Below, one TCR beta chain is given with its context. Its cognate antigen is unknown. These data originate in a study of T cell responses to AZD1222 COVID-19 vaccine. Study conclusions and caveats: Repertoires were collected only later (after the peak T cell response had occurred). Regions left unmutated in variants are reportedly the target of nearly half of spike-specific TCRs. At study baseline, merely roughly 6 AZD1222 recipients were seropositive. CD4 TCRs linked to vaccination spanned spike, dominating at 160-218 and 743-854.

Sequenced by immunoSEQ multiplex PCR; TCRdb stores in-frame clones only, minus some. The profile shows more than 95,000 clones, about nine tenths of them singletons. The clonotype originates from an adult in good health. Here the sequenced sample was peripheral blood, taken on day 0 of AZD1222 vaccination.

CDR3 nucleotides: TGTGCCAGTAGTATACAGGGCTCCTACGAGCAGTACTTC. Translated, it gives CASSIQGSYEQYF. This chain links TRBV19 with TRBJ2-7; weak D call: TRBD1 (5 bases). The CDR3 has 13 residues. Germline values: CDR1 LNHDA, CDR2 SQIVND (reference sequence). Trimming pared 2 bases from V and 0 bases from J, leaving 5 bases between.